This is a list of T cell receptor beta chains from one sample in a study of vaccination and CD4 T cells after COVID-19. TCRdb itself ran the PCR reads through MiXCR, one entry per CDR3 protein. In the table there are more than 13,000 distinct CDR3 sequences, over 60% of which are singletons. Which antigens these TCRs recognize remains unknown. Sequencing input: CD4+ T cells from blood, cultured in vitro. These receptors originate from a human donor who had recovered from COVID-19. Both conserved end residues are part of each CDR3. D genes are given only for firm matches. Clone size appears in some rows only: once, few, many, or a class for an expanded clone.

v_gene,d_gene,j_gene,abundance,CDR3aa,CDR3nt
TRBV6-5,-,TRBJ1-5,-,CASSYRGFNQPQHF,TGTGCCAGCAGTTACAGGGGCTTCAATCAGCCCCAGCATTTT
TRBV7-8,-,TRBJ1-1,-,CASSLQTASNTEAFF,TGTGCCAGCAGCTTACAAACAGCATCAAACACTGAAGCTTTCTTT
TRBV12-3/TRBV12-4,-,TRBJ1-1,-,CASSWGTYRVAEAFF,TGTGCCAGCAGTTGGGGGACCTACAGGGTCGCTGAAGCTTTCTTT
TRBV20-1,TRBD2,TRBJ2-3,-,CSAKVAGSRTDTQYF,TGCAGTGCTAAAGTAGCGGGCTCCCGCACAGATACGCAGTATTTT
TRBV19,-,TRBJ1-2,-,CASMGAGPSGYTF,TGTGCCAGTATGGGGGCAGGACCGAGTGGCTACACCTTC
TRBV3-1,-,TRBJ1-2,-,CASSPGTERGYGYTF,TGTGCCAGCAGCCCGGGGACCGAAAGGGGCTATGGCTACACCTTC
TRBV11-2,-,TRBJ2-7,-,CASSSPRATYEQYF,TGTGCCAGCAGCTCCCCCCGGGCGACCTACGAGCAGTACTTC
TRBV7-8,TRBD1,TRBJ1-5,-,CASSGQTGMASQPQHF,TGTGCCAGCAGCGGACAGACAGGGATGGCAAGTCAGCCCCAGCATTTT
TRBV7-9,TRBD1,TRBJ1-1,once,CASSSYRQGNTEAFF,TGTGCCAGCAGCTCCTACAGACAGGGGAACACTGAAGCTTTCTTT
TRBV6-2/TRBV6-3,-,TRBJ2-5,-,CASSSRVSGQETQYF,TGTGCCAGCAGTTCCCGTGTTAGCGGACAAGAGACCCAGTACTTC
TRBV20-1,TRBD2,TRBJ2-5,once,CSADKTSGRKTQYF,TGCAGTGCAGACAAGACTAGCGGGAGAAAGACCCAGTACTTC
TRBV19,TRBD1,TRBJ1-2,-,CASSGTGYLSYGYTF,TGTGCCAGTAGTGGGACAGGGTATTTATCTTATGGCTACACCTTC
TRBV20-1,TRBD2,TRBJ2-3,-,CSASRTSGSSTQYF,TGCAGTGCTAGCCGGACTAGCGGGAGCTCTACGCAGTATTTT
TRBV19,-,TRBJ1-5,-,CASSIDRGFNQPQHF,TGTGCCAGTAGTATAGACCGCGGGTTCAATCAGCCCCAGCATTTT
TRBV6-1,TRBD1,TRBJ1-5,-,CASRADRGQQPQHF,TGTGCCAGCAGAGCGGACAGGGGCCAACAGCCCCAGCATTTT
TRBV7-2,TRBD2,TRBJ2-3,-,CASSLKTSGRTDTQYF,TGTGCCAGCAGCTTAAAGACTAGCGGTCGCACAGATACGCAGTATTTT
TRBV2,-,TRBJ1-5,medium-sized,CASTPGQGKIQPQHF,TGTGCCAGCACCCCGGGGCAGGGGAAGATTCAGCCCCAGCATTTT
TRBV20-1,-,TRBJ2-6,-,CSARERMRSGANVLTF,TGCAGTGCTAGAGAGAGAATGCGCTCAGGGGCCAACGTCCTGACTTTC
TRBV7-2,-,TRBJ1-3,few,CASSLVGGSGNTIYF,TGTGCCAGCAGCTTAGTAGGGGGGTCTGGAAACACCATATATTTT
TRBV7-2,TRBD1,TRBJ1-5,-,CASSLEGQGWSQPQHF,TGTGCCAGCAGCTTAGAGGGACAGGGTTGGAGTCAGCCCCAGCATTTT
TRBV7-2,-,TRBJ2-3,-,CASSFGKADTQYF,TGTGCCAGCAGCTTCGGGAAGGCAGATACGCAGTATTTT
TRBV20-1,-,TRBJ1-1,-,CSARDRHQPGGKDTEAFF,TGCAGTGCTAGAGATAGGCACCAGCCCGGGGGAAAGGACACTGAAGCTTTCTTT
TRBV10-3,TRBD2,TRBJ2-1,-,CAIRANGRADEQFF,TGTGCCATCAGGGCTAACGGGAGGGCCGATGAGCAGTTCTTC
TRBV20-1,-,TRBJ2-7,-,CSATVRARAYEQYF,TGCAGTGCTACCGTGAGGGCTCGTGCCTACGAGCAGTACTTC
TRBV15,-,TRBJ2-3,few,CATSRAPLTDTQYF,TGTGCCACCAGCAGAGCTCCGCTGACAGATACGCAGTATTTT
TRBV7-8,TRBD1,TRBJ2-5,medium-sized,CASRSHGTGKETQYF,TGTGCCAGCAGGTCCCACGGGACAGGGAAGGAGACCCAGTACTTC
TRBV20-1,-,TRBJ2-7,-,CSAKGTGISGGGEQYF,TGCAGTGCTAAAGGGACAGGGATCAGCGGGGGGGGCGAGCAGTACTTC
TRBV20-1,-,TRBJ2-7,few,CSARAPRGTYEQYF,TGCAGTGCTAGAGCCCCCCGGGGAACCTACGAGCAGTACTTC
TRBV7-2,-,TRBJ1-2,once,CASSLDVGANYGYTF,TGTGCCAGCAGCTTAGATGTCGGCGCTAACTATGGCTACACCTTC
TRBV2,TRBD1,TRBJ2-3,once,CASSSTGTVTTDTQYF,TGTGCCAGCAGTTCTACCGGGACAGTAACCACAGATACGCAGTATTTT
TRBV15,-,TRBJ2-3,once,CATSRPLTVSTDTQYF,TGTGCCACCAGCAGACCTCTAACGGTTAGCACAGATACGCAGTATTTT
TRBV28,-,TRBJ2-7,-,CASSLNYEQYF,TGTGCCAGCAGTCTTAACTACGAGCAGTACTTC
TRBV20-1,TRBD2,TRBJ2-1,-,CSAGGAPPVDEQFF,TGCAGTGCCGGGGGGGCGCCCCCGGTCGATGAGCAGTTCTTC
TRBV6-1,TRBD1,TRBJ1-3,-,CASIGHSSRQGAGNTIYF,TGTGCCAGCATCGGTCACTCTTCTCGACAGGGGGCCGGAAACACCATATATTTT
TRBV7-2,-,TRBJ1-2,-,CASSLARGLNYGYTF,TGTGCCAGCAGCTTAGCGAGAGGACTGAACTATGGCTACACCTTC
TRBV20-1,-,TRBJ1-5,once,CSARLGGQPQHF,TGCAGTGCTAGACTGGGCGGCCAGCCCCAGCATTTT
TRBV20-1,-,TRBJ2-3,-,CSARDQSTRDTQYF,TGCAGTGCTAGAGATCAATCCACGCGAGATACGCAGTATTTT
TRBV12-3/TRBV12-4,-,TRBJ1-5,-,CASSRGRGYSNQPQHF,TGTGCCAGCAGTCGGGGGCGGGGATATAGCAATCAGCCCCAGCATTTT
TRBV27,TRBD1,TRBJ2-7,-,CASSYGQGRLGEQYF,TGTGCCAGCAGTTACGGACAGGGAAGGCTTGGCGAGCAGTACTTC
TRBV7-3,-,TRBJ1-3,-,CASSLNRAFGNTIYF,TGTGCCAGCAGCTTAAACCGAGCCTTTGGAAACACCATATATTTT
TRBV19,TRBD1,TRBJ1-5,hyperexpanded,CARKGQGANQPQHF,TGTGCCAGAAAAGGGCAGGGGGCGAATCAGCCCCAGCATTTT
TRBV7-9,-,TRBJ2-7,once,CASSRGSSNEQYF,TGTGCCAGCAGCCGCGGGTCGTCAAACGAGCAGTACTTC
TRBV6-2/TRBV6-3,-,TRBJ1-2,few,CASTRWGGDGYTF,TGTGCCAGCACCCGGTGGGGGGGTGACGGCTACACCTTC
TRBV19,-,TRBJ1-2,-,CASSTLQGGYGYTF,TGTGCCAGTAGTACCCTACAGGGTGGGTATGGCTACACCTTC
TRBV6-2/TRBV6-3,-,TRBJ2-5,-,CASSTVQETQYF,TGTGCCAGCAGTACCGTGCAAGAGACCCAGTACTTC
TRBV27,TRBD1,TRBJ1-5,few,CASRTGVRSNQPQHF,TGTGCCAGCAGAACAGGGGTGAGGAGCAATCAGCCCCAGCATTTT
TRBV7-2,-,TRBJ2-6,-,CASSSYTDTQYFGPGTQANVLTF,-
TRBV6-1,TRBD1,TRBJ1-1,-,CASSKGAVNTEAFF,TGTGCCAGCAGCAAGGGGGCTGTTAACACTGAAGCTTTCTTT
TRBV20-1,-,TRBJ1-2,once,CSARGRRDAKSNGYTF,TGCAGTGCTAGAGGGAGGAGGGACGCCAAGTCCAATGGCTACACCTTC
TRBV7-9,TRBD1,TRBJ1-1,few,CASSEGQGANTEAFF,TGTGCCAGCAGCGAAGGACAGGGGGCGAACACTGAAGCTTTCTTT
TRBV10-3,-,TRBJ1-2,few,CAISEAPVGYTF,TGTGCCATCAGTGAGGCACCCGTGGGCTACACCTTC
TRBV21-1,-,TRBJ1-6,-,CASSKSQGQLAPLHF,TGTGCCAGCAGCAAGAGTCAGGGGCAGTTGGCACCCCTCCACTTT
TRBV19,TRBD1,TRBJ1-1,-,CASTRGLRTEAFF,TGTGCCAGTACAAGGGGGCTGCGCACTGAAGCTTTCTTT
TRBV5-6,-,TRBJ2-3,-,CASSWRGSGTADTQYF,TGTGCCAGCAGCTGGAGAGGGAGCGGGACAGCAGATACGCAGTATTTT
TRBV7-3,-,TRBJ1-1,few,CASSLTQYTEAFF,TGTGCCAGCAGCTTAACCCAGTACACTGAAGCTTTCTTT
TRBV6-5,-,TRBJ1-1,-,CASSYEGTWKSEAFF,TGTGCCAGCAGTTACGAGGGAACTTGGAAAAGCGAAGCTTTCTTT